This T cell receptor beta chain emerged from a study of blood T cell repertoires in COVID-19. The wider study: Some COVID-19 samples were acute and others convalescent; all came from the United States, Italy and Spain. PBMCs, B-cell-depleted T cells, or T cells provided the cDNA or gDNA that made up the material.

Trimming shortened V by 0 bases and J by 3 bases, and 6 bases separated the two germline ends. The CDR3 contains 13 residues. CDR1 is MNHNS and CDR2 is SASEGT in the germline V gene. Profiling relied on immunoSEQ multiplex PCR, and the TCRdb table lists in-frame clones only, not all of them. Altogether approximately 350,000 clones are present, roughly 90% being singletons, with the ten largest covering roughly 6.6%. The chain recombines TRBV6-1 with TRBJ2-7; D unresolved. This TCR came from a woman in her sixties or seventies with COVID-19, enrolled during active disease. Specimen: peripheral blood. CDR3 in amino acids: CASSEAGVYEQYF. The CDR3 DNA sequence: TGTGCCAGCAGTGAAGCTGGAGTCTACGAGCAGTACTTC.